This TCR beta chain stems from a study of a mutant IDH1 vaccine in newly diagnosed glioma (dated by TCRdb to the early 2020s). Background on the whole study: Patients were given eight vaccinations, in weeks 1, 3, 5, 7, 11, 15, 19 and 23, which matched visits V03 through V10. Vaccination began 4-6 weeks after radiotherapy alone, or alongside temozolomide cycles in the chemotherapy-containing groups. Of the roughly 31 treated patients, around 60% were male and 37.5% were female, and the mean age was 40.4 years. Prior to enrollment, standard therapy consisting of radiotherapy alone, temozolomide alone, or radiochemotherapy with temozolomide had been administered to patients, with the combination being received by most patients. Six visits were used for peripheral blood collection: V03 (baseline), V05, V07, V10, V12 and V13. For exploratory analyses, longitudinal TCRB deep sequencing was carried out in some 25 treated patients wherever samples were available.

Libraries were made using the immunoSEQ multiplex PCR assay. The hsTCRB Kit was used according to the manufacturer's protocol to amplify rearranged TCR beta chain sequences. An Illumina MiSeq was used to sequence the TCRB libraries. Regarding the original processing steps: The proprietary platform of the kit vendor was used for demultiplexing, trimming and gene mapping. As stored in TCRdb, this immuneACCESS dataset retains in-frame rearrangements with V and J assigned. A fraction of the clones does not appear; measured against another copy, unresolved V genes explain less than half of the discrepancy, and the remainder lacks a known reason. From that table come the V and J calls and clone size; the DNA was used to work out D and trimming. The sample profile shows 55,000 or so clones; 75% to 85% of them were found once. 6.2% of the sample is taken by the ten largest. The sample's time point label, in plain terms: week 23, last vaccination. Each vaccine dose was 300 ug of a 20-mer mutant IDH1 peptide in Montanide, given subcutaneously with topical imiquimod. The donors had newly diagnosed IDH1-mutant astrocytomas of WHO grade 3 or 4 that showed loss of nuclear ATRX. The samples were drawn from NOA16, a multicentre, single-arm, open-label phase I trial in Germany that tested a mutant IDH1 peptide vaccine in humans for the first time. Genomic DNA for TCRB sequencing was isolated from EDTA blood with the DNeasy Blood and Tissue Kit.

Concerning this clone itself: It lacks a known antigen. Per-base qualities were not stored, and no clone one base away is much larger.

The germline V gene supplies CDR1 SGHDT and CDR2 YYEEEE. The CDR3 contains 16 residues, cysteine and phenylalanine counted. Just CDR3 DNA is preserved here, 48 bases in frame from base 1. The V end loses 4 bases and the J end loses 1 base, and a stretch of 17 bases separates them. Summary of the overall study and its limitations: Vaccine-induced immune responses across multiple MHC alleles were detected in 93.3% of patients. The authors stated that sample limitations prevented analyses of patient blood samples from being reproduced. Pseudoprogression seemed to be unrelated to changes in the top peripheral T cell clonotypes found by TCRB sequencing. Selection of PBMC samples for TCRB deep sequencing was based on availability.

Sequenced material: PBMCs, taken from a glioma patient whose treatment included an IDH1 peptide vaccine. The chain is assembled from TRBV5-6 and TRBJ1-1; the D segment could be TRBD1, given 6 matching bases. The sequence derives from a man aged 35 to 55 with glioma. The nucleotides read TGTGCCAGCAGCCTTGACAGGAGGGCATCGAACACTGAAGCTTTCTTT. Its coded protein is CASSLDRRASNTEAFF.